Presented here are 11 T cell receptor beta chains from one specimen sequenced in a study of T-cell reconstitution after alpha-beta-depleted transplantation in children. Unique molecular identifiers were used in preparing the TCRbeta library. TCRdb reanalysed the PCR reads using MiXCR and keeps one entry per CDR3 protein. The sample holds 200,000 to 250,000 distinct CDR3 sequences; around 7% are singletons and the top ten take more than 5.5%. Here the sequenced sample was PBMCs, taken before TCRalphabeta/CD19-depleted stem cell transplant. All receptors derive from a boy aged 2 to 10 with acute lymphoblastic leukemia, due to receive a stem cell transplant.

Here the CDR3 reads CASSQVRRGTEAFF. The CDR3 DNA reads TGTGCCAGCAGCCAAGTCCGGCGCGGTACTGAAGCTTTCTTT. The rearrangement uses TRBV14 and TRBJ1-1; D is unresolved. Deletions cut 1 base from V and 5 bases from J, with 11 bases between. The CDR3 loop spans 14 amino acids. Germline V gives CDR1 SGHDN, CDR2 FVKESK.

This clonotype was seen many times. This rearrangement joins TRBV5-1 to TRBJ2-5; D gene uncertain. The germline V gene encodes CDR1 SGHRS and CDR2 YFSETQ. Trimming left V 0 bases short and J 1 base short, with 7 bases between. The length of the CDR3 is 14 residues. CDR3 DNA sequence: TGCGCCAGCAGCTTGGGGGTCCCCCAAGAGACCCAGTACTTC. Protein sequence: CASSLGVPQETQYF.

This clonotype was seen many times. J is TRBJ2-1 and V is TRBV5-6; D might be TRBD1 (6 bases). V lost 4 bases and J 12 bases, leaving 20 bases between the germline ends. The CDR3 is made up of 14 amino acids. Germline loops: CDR1 SGHDT, CDR2 YYEEEE. The CDR3 DNA sequence: TGTGCCAGCAGCCGGCCGCCGGACAGCCAGGGGCAGTTCTTC. Translated, it gives CASSRPPDSQGQFF.

At least ten counts were recorded for this clonotype. The chain employs TRBV29-1 and TRBJ2-7, with D unclear. CDR1 is SQVTM and CDR2 is ANQGSEA in the germline V gene. This CDR3 region has 12 residues. The germline V and J ends were trimmed by 5 bases and 3 bases, with 11 bases remaining between them. The CDR3 sequence is CSVQPSSYEQYF. The CDR3 nucleotides are TGCAGCGTTCAGCCCAGTAGCTACGAGCAGTACTTC.

V gene TRBV27 combines with J gene TRBJ2-2; 7 bases line up with TRBD1. Trimming removed 1 base from V and 6 bases from J; junction bases left unmatched: 2. This CDR3 spans 14 amino acids. Germline assignment: CDR1 MNHEY and CDR2 SMNVEV (reference sequence). CDR3 DNA: TGTGCCAGCAGTTTATTCACAGGGGCCGGGGAGCTGTTTTTT. Amino acids: CASSLFTGAGELFF.

This clonotype was counted once. The genes are TRBV6-2 or TRBV6-3 and TRBJ2-7; TRBD1 agrees at 8 bases. Germline V CDR1 and CDR2: MNHEY, SVGEGT. The CDR3 sequence is 17 residues long. V dropped 6 bases and J dropped 6; count of bases not matched to a gene: 19. The CDR3 is CASRRTPGQATLREQYF. The CDR3 DNA reads TGTGCCAGCAGGAGAACGCCGGGACAGGCTACTCTACGCGAGCAGTACTTC.

This clonotype showed up many times. V is TRBV29-1 and J is TRBJ1-1, with unresolved D. CDR3 length: 10 residues. The V gene's germline CDR1 is SQVTM and CDR2 ANQGSEA. Trimming stripped 7 bases from V and 7 bases from J, with 10 bases between. As DNA, the CDR3 is TGCAGCGCCGGTACCCGTGAAGCTTTCTTT. The encoded protein is CSAGTREAFF.

This clonotype came up many times. CDR3 protein: CASSFTLWTGELFF. The DNA for the CDR3 is TGTGCCAGCAGCTTTACACTATGGACCGGGGAGCTGTTTTTT. This rearrangement joins TRBV7-7 to TRBJ2-2, with D hard to call. Looked up from germline, CDR1 is SSHAT and CDR2 is FNYEAQ (reference sequence). V gave up 3 bases and J gave up 5 bases, with 10 bases separating them. The CDR3 sequence is 14 residues long.

This clonotype was seen only a few times. The V gene is TRBV6-5, the J gene TRBJ1-3, with D unclear. V was clipped by 0 bases and J by 0 bases, with 9 bases between them. Germline-derived CDR1 and CDR2 are MNHEY and SVGAGI. This CDR3 contains 16 residues. CDR3 amino acids: CASSYSDGSSGNTIYF. The DNA for the CDR3 is TGTGCCAGCAGTTACTCGGACGGGAGCTCTGGAAACACCATATATTTT.

This clonotype was recorded a few times. This rearrangement joins TRBV7-9 to TRBJ2-3; tentatively, D is TRBD1 (6 bases). Germline V gene sequence: CDR1 SEHNR, CDR2 FQNEAQ (reference sequence). The CDR3 is 15 amino acids. Trimming shortened V by 5 bases and J by 4 bases, and 16 bases separated the two germline ends. The CDR3 DNA sequence: TGTGCCAGCAGCCGGGACATTTTGGCGGCAGATACGCAGTATTTT. Translating it yields CASSRDILAADTQYF.

This clonotype was observed a handful of times. V gene TRBV7-2 combines with J gene TRBJ2-5; TRBD2 aligns across 9 bases. Germline CDR1 is SGHTA and CDR2 is FQGNSA. This CDR3 has 15 amino acids. The V segment lost 3 bases and the J segment 1 base; nucleotides outside the gene matches: 3. The CDR3 region is CASSLASGAQETQYF. CDR3 nucleotide sequence: TGTGCCAGCAGCTTGGCTAGCGGGGCCCAAGAGACCCAGTACTTC.